The rows below give T cell receptor beta chains drawn from one sample of a study of blood T cell repertoires in COVID-19. Sequencing was performed with immunoSEQ multiplex PCR; in TCRdb, only in-frame clones are kept and a portion is missing. The data hold some 120,000 clones, with almost 85% observed a single time. The sequenced sample consisted of peripheral blood. These receptor sequences come from a woman in her twenties or thirties who had recovered from COVID-19. CDR3s include the opening cysteine and the closing phenylalanine or tryptophan. The D gene is left open where the match is weak. Size is stated for part of the rows, as once, few or many counts, or as a class when the clone is expanded.

V gene	D gene	J gene	clone size	CDR3 DNA	CDR3 protein
TRBV6-5	TRBD1	TRBJ1-5	-	TGTGCCAGCAGTTACTCGACAGGGGGCGGTCAGCCCCAGCATTTT	CASSYSTGGGQPQHF
TRBV12-3/TRBV12-4	-	TRBJ2-2	few	TGTGCCAGCAGTCAGTACACCGGGGAGCTGTTTTTT	CASSQYTGELFF
TRBV7-3	-	TRBJ2-1	-	TGTGCCAGCAGCTCGCTGGAGGCAAGCCCCGCGGATGAGCAGTTCTTC	CASSSLEASPADEQFF
TRBV3-1/TRBV3-2	-	TRBJ1-6	-	TGTGCCAGCAGCCAAGACGGGGGGGCAGGTTCACCCCTCCACTTT	CASSQDGGAGSPLHF
TRBV6-6	TRBD2	TRBJ2-7	-	TGTGCCAGCAGTTCGATCACTAGCGGAACCTACGAGCAGTACTTC	CASSSITSGTYEQYF
TRBV12-3/TRBV12-4	-	TRBJ1-1	-	TGTGCCAGCAGTGCGCGACAGCCCACTGAAGCTTTCTTT	CASSARQPTEAFF
TRBV15	TRBD2	TRBJ2-1	-	TGTGCCACCAGCAGAGCCAGCGGGAGTTCCTACAATGAGCAGTTCTTC	CATSRASGSSYNEQFF
TRBV6-5	TRBD2	TRBJ2-1	few	TGTGCCAGCAGTTCCCCCGGGACTAGCGGCTACAATGAGCAGTTCTTC	CASSSPGTSGYNEQFF
TRBV7-8	-	TRBJ1-5	-	TGTGCCAGCAGCCCAGAGGGGGAAGTAGGCAATCAGCCCCAGCATTTT	CASSPEGEVGNQPQHF
TRBV6-1	-	TRBJ2-1	-	TGTGCCAGCACCGGGATTTACAATGAGCAGTTCTTC	CASTGIYNEQFF
TRBV19	TRBD1	TRBJ1-1	-	TGTGCCAGTAGCTCACTAGGCCCACAGGGGCTGAACACTGAAGCTTTCTTT	CASSSLGPQGLNTEAFF
TRBV6-6	TRBD2	TRBJ2-1	-	TGTGCCAGCAGTCGACTAGCGGGGGATATGTCCTACAATGAGCAGTTCTTC	CASSRLAGDMSYNEQFF
TRBV3-1/TRBV3-2	TRBD1	TRBJ1-3	-	TGTGCCAGCAGCCCGACAGGGACTGGAAACACCATATATTTT	CASSPTGTGNTIYF
TRBV13	-	TRBJ2-5	-	TGTGCCAGCAGCATTACAGGAATCCAAGAGACCCAGTACTTC	CASSITGIQETQYF
TRBV5-1	TRBD1	TRBJ2-7	-	TGCGCCAGCAGCCACCGGGACAGAGCCTACGAGCAGTACTTC	CASSHRDRAYEQYF
TRBV7-9	TRBD1	TRBJ1-2	once	TGTGCCAGCAGCTTGGGCCTTGGACGGGGGACAGGGGGTGACTATGGCTACACCTTC	CASSLGLGRGTGGDYGYTF
TRBV7-9	TRBD1	TRBJ1-2	once	TGTGCCAGCAGGCGGGACAGCCAATATGGTGGCTACACCTTC	CASRRDSQYGGYTF
TRBV5-4	TRBD1	TRBJ1-5	-	TGTGCCAGCAGCTATAGAACCCGGGACAGGGATAATCAGCCCCAGCATTTT	CASSYRTRDRDNQPQHF
TRBV7-8	TRBD1	TRBJ1-3	few	TGTGCCAGCAGCTTGTACCGGGACAGGGGGGACAGCTCTGGAAACACCATATATTTT	CASSLYRDRGDSSGNTIYF
TRBV5-1	TRBD1	TRBJ1-2	-	TGCGCCAGCAGCCCGGGGACAGGGTATGGCTACACCTTC	CASSPGTGYGYTF
TRBV18	-	TRBJ1-2	-	TGTGCCAGCTCCCCCCTGGGCAGCTTCTATGGCTACACCTTC	CASSPLGSFYGYTF
TRBV7-9	-	TRBJ1-1	-	TGTGCCAGCAGCCCCCCCCTCACTGAAGCTTTCTTT	CASSPPLTEAFF
TRBV28	-	TRBJ2-2	-	TGTGCCAGCATGCAGGGGGGTGGGACCGGGGAGCTGTTTTTT	CASMQGGGTGELFF
TRBV30	-	TRBJ1-5	-	TGTGCCTGGAGTGGCAGGGTAGATCAGCCCCAGCATTTT	CAWSGRVDQPQHF
TRBV7-6	TRBD2	TRBJ2-7	-	TGTGCCAGCAGTAGAGGGACTAGCGGGAACTCCTACGAGCAGTACTTC	CASSRGTSGNSYEQYF
TRBV15	TRBD1	TRBJ2-6	-	TGTGCCACCAGCACCGTAACAGGGGACGGGGCCAACGTCCTGACTTTC	CATSTVTGDGANVLTF
TRBV23-1	TRBD2	TRBJ2-2	once	TGCGCCAGCAGTCTCTTCCCCCGTTGTGCAGGGGGGCTAGCGGGGTCGAACACCGGGGAGCTGTTTTTT	CASSLFPRCAGGLAGSNTGELFF
TRBV5-1	TRBD1	TRBJ2-4	-	TGCGCCAGCAGCTTAGTTACAGGGGAAGATTTTCAGTACTTC	CASSLVTGEDFQYF
TRBV10-2	-	TRBJ1-4	few	TGCGCCAGCAGTGAAATGGGACACTTTGATGAAAAACTGTTTTTT	CASSEMGHFDEKLFF
TRBV12-5	-	TRBJ1-5	-	TGTGCTAGTGGCCGATATTCCGGGCCCCAGCATTTT	CASGRYSGPQHF
TRBV2	TRBD1	TRBJ1-1	-	TGTGCCAGCAGCGTACGGGACAGGATGAACACTGAAGCTTTCTTT	CASSVRDRMNTEAFF
TRBV5-8	-	TRBJ1-1	-	TGTGCCAGCAGCATTCGGACAGAAGGGTTCACTGAAGCTTTCTTT	CASSIRTEGFTEAFF
TRBV11-2	TRBD2	TRBJ2-5	-	TGTGCCAGCAGCTTGGGACTAGCGGGGGGGCCAGAGACCCAGTACTTC	CASSLGLAGGPETQYF
TRBV6-6	TRBD1	TRBJ1-6	-	TGTGCCAGCAGTCTAAGGACAGGGGACAATTCACCCCTCCACTTT	CASSLRTGDNSPLHF
TRBV18	-	TRBJ1-3	-	TGTGCCAGCTCACCTACACAGGGAAAAGGAAACACCATATATTTT	CASSPTQGKGNTIYF
TRBV5-1	TRBD1	TRBJ2-1	few	TGCGCCAGCAGCTTGGCCGAACTACAGGGGACTGAGCAGTTCTTC	CASSLAELQGTEQFF
TRBV4-1	TRBD1	TRBJ1-3	-	TGCGCCAGCAGCCAAGATCCCGCCGGGACAGGTTCTATGAGCTCTGGAAACACCATATATTTT	CASSQDPAGTGSMSSGNTIYF